The entry below describes one T cell receptor beta chain. Its antigen is unidentified. PCR amplification relied on 60 Vbeta primers (plus 13 Jbeta primers). Clones were read by immunoSEQ multiplex PCR, and TCRdb kept only the in-frame ones, dropping some. The sample lists approximately 280,000 clones, 80% to 90% occurring once. The data derive from a study of cytomegalovirus exposure and HLA in healthy donors. Overall study results and limits: In an earlier analysis, productive rearrangement rates for most beta V segments clustered near 87% or 30%.

Trimming at V came to 4 bases and at J to 0 bases, leaving 13 bases not matched to a gene. CDR1 and CDR2 (germline): SGHRS, YFSETQ. This CDR3 has 18 amino acids. The chain employs TRBV5-1 and TRBJ2-7, with 10 positions matching TRBD1. The sequenced sample was PBMCs. This TCR was sampled from a man aged 40-49 years in good health and CMV-seropositive. CDR3 bases: TGCGCCAGCAGCGTGAGGGGACAGGGGATCGGGGGCTCCTACGAGCAGTACTTC. Its protein product is CASSVRGQGIGGSYEQYF.